This is a list of T cell receptor beta chains from one sample in a study of vaccination effects on CD4 cells after COVID-19. These TCRs' antigens remain unknown. Produced via immunoSEQ multiplex PCR; TCRdb's table is partial and in-frame only. This sample has approximately 20,000 clones, with 73% found just once. The source material was CD4+ T cells from PBMCs cultured with HCoV-NL63 spike peptides, sampled before COVID-19 vaccination. Receptor source: a human donor who received a COVID-19 vaccine. Both conserved end residues are trimmed from each CDR3.

V: TRBV18
CDR3: ASSPMGQGAGQPQH

V: TRBV6-6
CDR3: ASSFRDRGQTEQY

V: TRBV4-1
CDR3: ASSQDGGRGRNQPQH

V: TRBV5-1
CDR3: ASSLAQGSYGYT

V: TRBV6-2/TRBV6-3
CDR3: ASSNSGSFFLYNEQF

V: TRBV7-9
CDR3: ASSLAKDMNTEAF

V: TRBV6-2/TRBV6-3
CDR3: ASSTPQGYEQY

V: TRBV11-2
CDR3: ASSRGQGVIDYEQY

V: TRBV3-1/TRBV3-2
CDR3: ASSGSDRDQPQH

V: TRBV4-2
CDR3: ASSQGAYEQY

V: TRBV1
CDR3: TSSQDGPSGGQETQY

V: TRBV2
CDR3: ASSDRGTGGSYEQY

V: TRBV20-1
CDR3: SASGAYYPEQF

V: TRBV9
CDR3: ASSVSTAGGTEAF

V: TRBV18
CDR3: ASSPAGLGQPQH

V: TRBV9
CDR3: ASSVADRGVYEQY

V: TRBV5-6
CDR3: ASSRDTINVLT

V: TRBV5-4
CDR3: ASSSSGGSSYNEQF

V: TRBV6-1
CDR3: ASSERGRRGETQY

V: TRBV18
CDR3: ASSLGQGGGELF

V: TRBV3-1/TRBV3-2
CDR3: ASSPWDRGQMGAEAF

V: TRBV14
CDR3: ASSQDPHSSYEQY

V: TRBV24-1
CDR3: ATSDFHSETGAPGASYGYT

V: TRBV7-9
CDR3: ASSLGPILSGANVLT

V: TRBV5-6
CDR3: ASSLRSGGTDTQY

V: TRBV11-2
CDR3: ASSKGQQETQY

V: TRBV28
CDR3: ASSLLGGGYT

V: TRBV3-1/TRBV3-2
CDR3: ASSQGVAGELF

V: TRBV2
CDR3: ASSRQGGGNQPQH

V: TRBV19
CDR3: ASSHRGNTEAF

V: TRBV7-9
CDR3: ASSFPGYGETQY

V: TRBV5-5
CDR3: ASSLDTGISNTGELF

V: TRBV6-5
CDR3: ASSYVWSRNYGYT

V: TRBV2
CDR3: ASSLRTSGGPDTQY

V: TRBV6-2/TRBV6-3
CDR3: ASSRRSEQF

V: TRBV28
CDR3: ASGERPKGDTQY

V: TRBV19
CDR3: ASSLGQGRFMNTEAF

V: TRBV7-9
CDR3: ASSSWTDDEQY

V: TRBV2
CDR3: ASSRDGRTSYEQY

V: TRBV25-1
CDR3: ASSPRMRGEQY

V: TRBV18
CDR3: ASSQASGASYEQY

V: TRBV30
CDR3: AWKPPSSYNEQF

V: TRBV27
CDR3: ASSLKAANTGELF

V: TRBV2
CDR3: ASSVGGTGELF

V: TRBV28
CDR3: ATWTGSTGELF

V: TRBV6-4
CDR3: ASSMGRDTDTQY

V: TRBV3-1/TRBV3-2
CDR3: ASSHTGSGNTIY

V: TRBV30
CDR3: AWRKTGSRETQY

V: TRBV5-4
CDR3: ASSLKTPSFEQY

V: TRBV19
CDR3: ASSPGLPPTETQY

V: TRBV4-1
CDR3: ASSQDSGRPRFNYGYT

V: TRBV19
CDR3: ASSIVRGDTQY

V: TRBV3-1/TRBV3-2
CDR3: ASSQEWRFYEQY

V: TRBV27
CDR3: ASSERGVGQRNSPLH

V: TRBV19
CDR3: ASSRTSGDLQETQY

V: TRBV12-3/TRBV12-4
CDR3: ASLQGNTGELF

V: TRBV16
CDR3: ASSQWSDNYGYT

V: TRBV9
CDR3: ASSFGQSYNEQF

V: TRBV3-1/TRBV3-2
CDR3: ASSQVPGQGQHNEQF

V: TRBV10-3
CDR3: AIRGLAGGAEQF